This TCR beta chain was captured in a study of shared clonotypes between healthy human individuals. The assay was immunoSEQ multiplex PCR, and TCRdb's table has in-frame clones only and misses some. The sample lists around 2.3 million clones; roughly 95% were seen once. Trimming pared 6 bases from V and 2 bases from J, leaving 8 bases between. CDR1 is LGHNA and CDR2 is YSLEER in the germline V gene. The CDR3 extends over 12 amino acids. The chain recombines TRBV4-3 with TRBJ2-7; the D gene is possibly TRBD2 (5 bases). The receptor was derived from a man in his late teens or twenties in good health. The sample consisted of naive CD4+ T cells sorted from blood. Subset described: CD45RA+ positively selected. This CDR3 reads CASRSGAYEQYF. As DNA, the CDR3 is TGCGCCAGCAGATCCGGGGCCTACGAGCAGTACTTC.